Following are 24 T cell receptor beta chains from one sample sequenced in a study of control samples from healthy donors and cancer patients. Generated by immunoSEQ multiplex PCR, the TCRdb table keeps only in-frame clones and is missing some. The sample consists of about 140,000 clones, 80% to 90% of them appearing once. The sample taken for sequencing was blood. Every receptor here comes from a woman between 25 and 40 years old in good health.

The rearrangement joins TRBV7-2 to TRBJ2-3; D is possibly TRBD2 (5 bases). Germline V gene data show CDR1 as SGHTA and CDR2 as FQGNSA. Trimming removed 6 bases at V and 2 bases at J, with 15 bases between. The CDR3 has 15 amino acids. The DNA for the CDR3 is TGTGCCAGCAGTTCGACGGGGAGCCCCACAGATACGCAGTATTTT. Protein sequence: CASSSTGSPTDTQYF. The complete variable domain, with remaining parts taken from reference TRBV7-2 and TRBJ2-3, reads GAGVSQSPSNKVTEKGKDVELRCDPISGHTALYWYRQSLGQGLEFLIYFQGNSAPDKSGLPSDRFSAERTGGSVSTLTIQRTQQEDSAVYLCASSSTGSPTDTQYFGPGTRLTVL.

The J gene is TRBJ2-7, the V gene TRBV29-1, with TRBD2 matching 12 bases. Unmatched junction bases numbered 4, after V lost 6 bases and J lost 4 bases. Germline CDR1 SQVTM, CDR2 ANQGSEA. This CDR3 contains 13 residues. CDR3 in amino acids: CSVTLAGGYEQYF. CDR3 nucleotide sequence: TGCAGCGTCACTCTAGCGGGAGGGTACGAGCAGTACTTC.

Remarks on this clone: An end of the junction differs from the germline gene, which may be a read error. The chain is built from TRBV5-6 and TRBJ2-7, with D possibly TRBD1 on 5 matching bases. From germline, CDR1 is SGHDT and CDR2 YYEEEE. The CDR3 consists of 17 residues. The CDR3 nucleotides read TGTGCCAACAGCTTGTTTGGGTCAGGGTTAGGAACCTACGAGCAGTACTTC. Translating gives CANSLFGSGLGTYEQYF.

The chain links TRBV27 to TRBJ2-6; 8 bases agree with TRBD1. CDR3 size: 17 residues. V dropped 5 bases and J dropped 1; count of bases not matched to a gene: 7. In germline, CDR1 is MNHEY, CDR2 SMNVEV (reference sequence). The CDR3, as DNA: TGTGCCAGCAGTCCCGGCCAGGGGGCGTCTGGGGCCAACGTCCTGACTTTC. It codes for CASSPGQGASGANVLTF.

In DNA form, the CDR3 reads TGTGCCAGCAGTGTCCAGGGCGACTATGGCTACACCTTC. It codes for CASSVQGDYGYTF. The chain employs TRBV2 and TRBJ1-2, with a possible D match to TRBD1 (5 bases). The CDR3 length is 13 residues. Between the trimmed V and J ends, which lost 4 bases and 3 bases, there was a span of 9 bases. From germline, CDR1 is SNHLY and CDR2 FYNNEI.

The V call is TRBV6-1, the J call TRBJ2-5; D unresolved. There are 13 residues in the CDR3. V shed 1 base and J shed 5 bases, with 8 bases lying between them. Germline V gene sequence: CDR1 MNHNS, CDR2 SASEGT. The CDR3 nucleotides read TGTGCCAGCAGTGAAGTTGAGCTGGAGACCCAGTACTTC. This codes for CASSEVELETQYF.

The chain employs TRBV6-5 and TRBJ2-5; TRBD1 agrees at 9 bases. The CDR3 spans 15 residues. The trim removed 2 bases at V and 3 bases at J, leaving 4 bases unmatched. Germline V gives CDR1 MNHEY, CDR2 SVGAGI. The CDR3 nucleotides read TGTGCCAGCAGTTACGACTGGACAGGGGAAGAGACCCAGTACTTC. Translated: CASSYDWTGEETQYF.

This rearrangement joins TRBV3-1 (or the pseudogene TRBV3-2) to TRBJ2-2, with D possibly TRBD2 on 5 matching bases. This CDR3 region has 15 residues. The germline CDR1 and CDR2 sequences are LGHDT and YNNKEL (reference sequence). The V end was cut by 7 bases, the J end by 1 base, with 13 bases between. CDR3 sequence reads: CASKAMGRNTGELFF. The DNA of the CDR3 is TGTGCCAGCAAGGCGATGGGGAGGAACACCGGGGAGCTGTTTTTT.

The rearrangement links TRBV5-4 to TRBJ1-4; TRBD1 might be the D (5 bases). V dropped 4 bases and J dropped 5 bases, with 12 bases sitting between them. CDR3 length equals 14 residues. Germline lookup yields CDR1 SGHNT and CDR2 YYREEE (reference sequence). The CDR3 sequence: CASSVTGTNEKLFF. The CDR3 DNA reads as TGTGCCAGCAGCGTGACCGGGACGAATGAAAAACTGTTTTTT.

CDR3 bases: TGTGCCAGCAGTGAATCCCGAGGACTATGGTACAATGAGCAGTTCTTC. It encodes CASSESRGLWYNEQFF. This chain links TRBV6-1 with TRBJ2-1; D possibly corresponds to TRBD2 (6 bases). CDR1 and CDR2 from the germline V gene are MNHNS and SASEGT. The CDR3 runs 16 residues. Between the trimmed V and J ends, which lost 2 bases and 4 bases, there was a span of 15 bases.

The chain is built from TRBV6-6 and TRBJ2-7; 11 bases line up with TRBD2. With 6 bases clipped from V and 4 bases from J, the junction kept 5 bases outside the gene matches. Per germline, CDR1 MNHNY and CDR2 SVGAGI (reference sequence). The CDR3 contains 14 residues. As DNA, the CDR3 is TGTGCCAGCAGGCTCGGGACTAGCGGTTACGAGCAGTACTTC. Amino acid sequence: CASRLGTSGYEQYF.

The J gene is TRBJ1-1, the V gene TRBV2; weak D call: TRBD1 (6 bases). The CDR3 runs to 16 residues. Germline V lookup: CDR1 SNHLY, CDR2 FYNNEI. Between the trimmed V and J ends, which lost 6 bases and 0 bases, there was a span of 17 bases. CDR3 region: CASRVSRQAMNTEAFF. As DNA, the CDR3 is TGTGCCAGCAGAGTATCGAGACAGGCTATGAACACTGAAGCTTTCTTT.

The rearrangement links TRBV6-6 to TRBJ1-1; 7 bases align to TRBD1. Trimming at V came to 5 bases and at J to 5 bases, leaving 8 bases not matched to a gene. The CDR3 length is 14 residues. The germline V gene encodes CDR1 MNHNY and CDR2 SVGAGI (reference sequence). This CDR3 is CASSKQGRGTEAFF. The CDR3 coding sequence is TGTGCCAGCAGTAAACAGGGGAGAGGGACTGAAGCTTTCTTT.

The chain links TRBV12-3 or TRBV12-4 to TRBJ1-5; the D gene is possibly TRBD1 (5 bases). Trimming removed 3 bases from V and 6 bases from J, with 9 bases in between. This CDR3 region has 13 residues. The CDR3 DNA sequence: TGTGCCAGCAGTTTGGGGGTGACTCAGCCCCAGCATTTT. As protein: CASSLGVTQPQHF.

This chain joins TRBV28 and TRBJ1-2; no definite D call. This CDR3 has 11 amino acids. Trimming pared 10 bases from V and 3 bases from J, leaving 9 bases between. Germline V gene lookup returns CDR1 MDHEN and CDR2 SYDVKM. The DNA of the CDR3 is TGTGCCACCGAGCAGGACTATGGCTACACCTTC. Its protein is CATEQDYGYTF.

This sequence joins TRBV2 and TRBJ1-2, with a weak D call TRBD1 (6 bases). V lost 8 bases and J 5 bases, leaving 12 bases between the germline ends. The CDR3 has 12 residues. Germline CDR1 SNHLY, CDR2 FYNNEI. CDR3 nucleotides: TGTGCCAGCGGACAGTATGGGTATGGCTACACCTTC. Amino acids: CASGQYGYGYTF.

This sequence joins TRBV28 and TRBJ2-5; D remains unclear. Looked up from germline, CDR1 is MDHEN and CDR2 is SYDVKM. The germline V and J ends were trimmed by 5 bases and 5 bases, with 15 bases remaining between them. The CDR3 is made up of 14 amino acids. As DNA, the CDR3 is TGTGCCAGCAGTCCACGGATAGCTGGGGAGACCCAGTACTTC. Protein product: CASSPRIAGETQYF.

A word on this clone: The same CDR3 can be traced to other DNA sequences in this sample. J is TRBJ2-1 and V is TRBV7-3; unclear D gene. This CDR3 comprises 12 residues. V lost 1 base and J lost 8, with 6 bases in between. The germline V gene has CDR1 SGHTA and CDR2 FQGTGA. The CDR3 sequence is CASSLIGDEQFF. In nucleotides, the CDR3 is TGTGCCAGCAGCTTAATAGGCGATGAGCAGTTCTTC.

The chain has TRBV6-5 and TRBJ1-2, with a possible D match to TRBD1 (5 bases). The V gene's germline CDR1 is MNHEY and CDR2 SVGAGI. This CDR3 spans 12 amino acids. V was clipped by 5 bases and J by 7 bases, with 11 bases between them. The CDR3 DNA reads TGTGCCAGCAGTCGGCAGAGGGGTGGCTACACCTTC. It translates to CASSRQRGGYTF.

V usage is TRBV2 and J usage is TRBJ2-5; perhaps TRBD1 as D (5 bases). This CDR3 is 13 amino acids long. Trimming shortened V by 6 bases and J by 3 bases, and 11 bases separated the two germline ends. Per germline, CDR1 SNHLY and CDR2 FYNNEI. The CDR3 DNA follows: TGTGCCAGCAGCCCGACAGTAAAAGAGACCCAGTACTTC. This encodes CASSPTVKETQYF.

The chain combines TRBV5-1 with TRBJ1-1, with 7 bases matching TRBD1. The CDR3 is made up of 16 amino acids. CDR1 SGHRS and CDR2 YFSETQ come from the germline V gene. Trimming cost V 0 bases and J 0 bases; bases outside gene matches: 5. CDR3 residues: CASSLVGDSLNTEAFF. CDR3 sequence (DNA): TGCGCCAGCAGCTTGGTGGGGGACAGCCTGAACACTGAAGCTTTCTTT.

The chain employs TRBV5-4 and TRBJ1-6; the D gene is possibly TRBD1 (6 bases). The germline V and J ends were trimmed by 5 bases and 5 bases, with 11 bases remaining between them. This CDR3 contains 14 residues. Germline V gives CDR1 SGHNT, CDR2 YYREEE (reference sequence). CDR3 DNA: TGTGCCAGCAGGAAGAACAGGGATAATTCACCCCTCCACTTT. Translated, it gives CASRKNRDNSPLHF.

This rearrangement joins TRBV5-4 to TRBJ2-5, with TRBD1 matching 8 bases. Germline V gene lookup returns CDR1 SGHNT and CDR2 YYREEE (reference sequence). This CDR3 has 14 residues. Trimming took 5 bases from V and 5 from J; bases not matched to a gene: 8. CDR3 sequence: CASSRQGPGETQYF. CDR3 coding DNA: TGTGCCAGCAGTCGACAGGGGCCGGGGGAGACCCAGTACTTC.

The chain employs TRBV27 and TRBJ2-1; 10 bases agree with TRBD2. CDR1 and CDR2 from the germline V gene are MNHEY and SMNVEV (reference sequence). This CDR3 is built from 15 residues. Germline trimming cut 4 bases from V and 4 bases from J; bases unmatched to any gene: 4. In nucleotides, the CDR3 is TGTGCCAGCAGTTCCTCTAGCGGGGGTTACAATGAGCAGTTCTTC. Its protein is CASSSSSGGYNEQFF.